The T cell receptor beta chain described here comes from a study of blood T cell repertoires in COVID-19. Study overall: T cells, B-cell-depleted T cells, or PBMCs supplied cDNA or gDNA.

This table comes from immunoSEQ multiplex PCR, and its TCRdb copy is limited to in-frame clones, with some not included. Of some 240,000 clones listed, under 90% are singletons. Germline-derived CDR1 and CDR2 are SNHLY and FYNNEI. Trimming removed 3 bases at V and 0 bases at J, with 8 bases between. The CDR3 length is 14 residues. The sample was peripheral blood. The receptor was isolated from a man between 60 and 70 years old who had recovered from COVID-19. This sequence joins TRBV2 and TRBJ1-1; D ambiguous. Here the CDR3 DNA reads TGTGCCAGCAGTGACAGTAACATGAACACTGAAGCTTTCTTT. Residues: CASSDSNMNTEAFF.